This T cell receptor beta chain was retrieved from a study of PD-L1 blockade in urothelial cancer. At the level of the study: Prior regimens of chemotherapy numbered 0 to 3 per patient. Blood yielded a median of about 140,000 T cells per sample.

Time point meaning: pretreatment peripheral blood. Urothelial carcinoma, locally advanced or metastatic, affected the patients. Germline V CDR1 and CDR2: MNHEY, SMNVEV (reference sequence). The CDR3 sequence is 15 residues long. Trimming removed 7 bases from V and 8 bases from J; junction bases left unmatched: 12. Each PCR reaction had synthetic TCR analog templates spiked into it. Produced via immunoSEQ multiplex PCR; TCRdb's table is partial and in-frame only. Among around 82,000 clones, roughly 84% were seen once, and the ten largest hold 2% to 2.5%. This receptor was identified in a man aged 55 to 69 with urothelial cancer. This chain connects TRBV27 to TRBJ1-2; 11 bases are shared with TRBD1. Sequencing was performed on PBMCs, taken around atezolizumab (anti-PD-L1) treatment. The CDR3 reads CASKSIGQGAWGYTF. Here the CDR3 DNA reads TGTGCCAGCAAATCGATCGGACAGGGGGCATGGGGCTACACCTTC.